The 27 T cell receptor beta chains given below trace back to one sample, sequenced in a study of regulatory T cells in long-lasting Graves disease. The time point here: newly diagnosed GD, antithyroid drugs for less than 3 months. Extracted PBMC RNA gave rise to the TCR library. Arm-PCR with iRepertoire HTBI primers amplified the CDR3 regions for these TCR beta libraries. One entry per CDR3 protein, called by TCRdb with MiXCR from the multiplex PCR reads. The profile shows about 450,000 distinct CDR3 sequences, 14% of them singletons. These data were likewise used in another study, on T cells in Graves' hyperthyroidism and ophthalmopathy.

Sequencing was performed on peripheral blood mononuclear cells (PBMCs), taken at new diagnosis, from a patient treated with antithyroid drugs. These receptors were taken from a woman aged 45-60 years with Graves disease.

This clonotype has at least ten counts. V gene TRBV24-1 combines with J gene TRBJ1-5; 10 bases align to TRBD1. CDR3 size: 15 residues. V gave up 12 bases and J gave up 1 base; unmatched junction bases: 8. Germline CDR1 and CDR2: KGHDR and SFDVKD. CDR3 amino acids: CAPLRDRGSNQPQHF. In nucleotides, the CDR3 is TGTGCCCCACTCCGGGACAGGGGAAGCAATCAGCCCCAGCATTTT.

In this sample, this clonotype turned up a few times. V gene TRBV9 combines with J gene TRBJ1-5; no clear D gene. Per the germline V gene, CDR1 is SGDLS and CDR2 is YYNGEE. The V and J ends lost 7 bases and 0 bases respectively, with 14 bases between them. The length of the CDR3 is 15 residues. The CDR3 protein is CASQKVGHSNQPQHF. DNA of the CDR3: TGTGCCAGCCAAAAAGTCGGGCATAGCAATCAGCCCCAGCATTTT.

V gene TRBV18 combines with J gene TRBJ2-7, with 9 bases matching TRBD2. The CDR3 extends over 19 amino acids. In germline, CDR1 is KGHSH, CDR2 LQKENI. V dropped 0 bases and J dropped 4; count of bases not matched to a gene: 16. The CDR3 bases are TGTGCCAGCTCACCACCGAGGACAGAGGTAGCGGGAGATGTGTACGAGCAGTACTTC. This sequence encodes CASSPPRTEVAGDVYEQYF.

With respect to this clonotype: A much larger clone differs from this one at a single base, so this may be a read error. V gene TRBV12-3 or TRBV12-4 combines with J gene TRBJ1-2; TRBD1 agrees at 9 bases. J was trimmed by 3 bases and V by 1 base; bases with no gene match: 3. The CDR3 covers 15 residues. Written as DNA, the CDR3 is TGTGCCAGCAGTTTAGGGACAGGGGTCTACTATGGCTACACCTTC. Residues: CASSLGTGVYYGYTF.

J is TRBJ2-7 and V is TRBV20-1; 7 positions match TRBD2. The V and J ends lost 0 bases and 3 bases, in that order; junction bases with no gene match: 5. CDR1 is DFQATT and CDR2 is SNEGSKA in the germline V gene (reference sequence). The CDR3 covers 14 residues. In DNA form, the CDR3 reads TGCAGTGCTAGAGATGGAGCGGGGTACTACGAGCAGTACTTC. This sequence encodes CSARDGAGYYEQYF.

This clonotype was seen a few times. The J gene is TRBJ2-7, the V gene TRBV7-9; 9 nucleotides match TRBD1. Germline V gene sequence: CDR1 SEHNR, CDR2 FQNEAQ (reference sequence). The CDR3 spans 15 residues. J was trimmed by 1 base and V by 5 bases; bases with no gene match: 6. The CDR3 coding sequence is TGTGCCAGCAGCCGACGGGGACAGGGTTCCTACGAGCAGTACTTC. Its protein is CASSRRGQGSYEQYF.

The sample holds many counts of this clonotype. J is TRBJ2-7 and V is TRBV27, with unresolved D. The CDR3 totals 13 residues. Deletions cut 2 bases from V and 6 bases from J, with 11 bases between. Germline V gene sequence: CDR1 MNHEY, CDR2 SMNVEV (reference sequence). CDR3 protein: CASSLIHASEQYF. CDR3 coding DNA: TGTGCCAGCAGTTTAATACACGCCAGCGAGCAGTACTTC.

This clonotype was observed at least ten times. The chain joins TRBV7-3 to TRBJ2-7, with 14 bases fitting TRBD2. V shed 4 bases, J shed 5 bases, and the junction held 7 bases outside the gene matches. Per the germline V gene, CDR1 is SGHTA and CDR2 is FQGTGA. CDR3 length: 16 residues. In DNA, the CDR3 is TGTGCCAGCAGCTCAAAACCGGGACTAGCGGGAGACGAGCAGTACTTC. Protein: CASSSKPGLAGDEQYF.

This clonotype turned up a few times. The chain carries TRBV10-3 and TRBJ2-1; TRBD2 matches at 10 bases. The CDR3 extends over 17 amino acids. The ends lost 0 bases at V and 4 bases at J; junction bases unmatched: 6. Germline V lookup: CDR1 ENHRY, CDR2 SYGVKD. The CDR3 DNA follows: TGTGCCATCAGTGAGTCGAGCGGGAGGGGACGTTACAATGAGCAGTTCTTC. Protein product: CAISESSGRGRYNEQFF.

CDR3 region: CASSFIPSGTGHEQFF. As DNA, the CDR3 is TGTGCCAGCAGCTTCATCCCCTCCGGGACAGGTCACGAGCAGTTCTTC. The rearrangement uses TRBV5-4 and TRBJ2-1; TRBD1 aligns across 8 bases. The J segment lost 10 bases and the V segment lost 2 bases, leaving 14 bases of the junction unmatched. The germline gives CDR1 SGHNT, CDR2 YYREEE (reference sequence). This CDR3 contains 16 residues.

The CDR3 bases are TGTGCCAGTAGTATGACAGGGCACGGGGCCAACGTCCTGACTTTC. Translating gives CASSMTGHGANVLTF. This chain uses TRBV19 with TRBJ2-6; 7 nucleotides line up with TRBD1. Per germline, CDR1 LNHDA and CDR2 SQIVND (reference sequence). The CDR3 sequence is 15 residues long. J gave up 4 bases and V 3 bases, and 3 bases lay outside the gene matches.

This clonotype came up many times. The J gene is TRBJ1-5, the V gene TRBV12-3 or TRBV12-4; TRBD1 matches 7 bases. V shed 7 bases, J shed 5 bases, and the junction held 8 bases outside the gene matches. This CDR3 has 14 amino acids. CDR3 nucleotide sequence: TGTGCCAGCACAGACAGGGAGGGTGATCAGCCCCAGCATTTT. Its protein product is CASTDREGDQPQHF.

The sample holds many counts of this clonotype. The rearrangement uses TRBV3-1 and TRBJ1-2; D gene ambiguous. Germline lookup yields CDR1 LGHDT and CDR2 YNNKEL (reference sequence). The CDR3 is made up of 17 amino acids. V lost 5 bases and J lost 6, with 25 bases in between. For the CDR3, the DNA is TGTGCCAGCAGCTCCAGGTCCGGTGGTGCTTCGGGCCATGGCTACACCTTC. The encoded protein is CASSSRSGGASGHGYTF.

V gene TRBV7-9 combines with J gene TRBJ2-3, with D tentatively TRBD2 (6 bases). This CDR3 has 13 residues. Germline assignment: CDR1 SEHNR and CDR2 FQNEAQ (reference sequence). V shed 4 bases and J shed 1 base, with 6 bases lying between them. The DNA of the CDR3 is TGTGCCAGCAGCTGGGAGGGCACAGATACGCAGTATTTT. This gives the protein CASSWEGTDTQYF.

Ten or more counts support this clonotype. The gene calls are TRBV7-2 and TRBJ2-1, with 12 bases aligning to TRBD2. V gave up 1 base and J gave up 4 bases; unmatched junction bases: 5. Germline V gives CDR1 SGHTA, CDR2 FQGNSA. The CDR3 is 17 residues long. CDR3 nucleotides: TGTGCCAGCAGCTTAGTCGGGACTAGCGGGCTTTACAATGAGCAGTTCTTC. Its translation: CASSLVGTSGLYNEQFF.

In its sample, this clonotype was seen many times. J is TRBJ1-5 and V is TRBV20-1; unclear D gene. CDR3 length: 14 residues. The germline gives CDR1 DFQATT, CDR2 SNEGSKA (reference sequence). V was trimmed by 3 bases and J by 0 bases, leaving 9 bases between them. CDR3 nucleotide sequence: TGCAGTGCTAGCGACGGGAGTAGCAATCAGCCCCAGCATTTT. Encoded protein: CSASDGSSNQPQHF.

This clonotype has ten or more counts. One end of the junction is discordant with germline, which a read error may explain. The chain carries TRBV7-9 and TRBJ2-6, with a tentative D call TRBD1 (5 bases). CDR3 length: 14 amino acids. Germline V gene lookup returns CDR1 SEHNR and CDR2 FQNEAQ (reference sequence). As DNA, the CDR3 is TGTGCCAGCAGCGACGATCTGGTGGCCAGGGCCATTGTTTTC. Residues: CASSDDLVARAIVF.

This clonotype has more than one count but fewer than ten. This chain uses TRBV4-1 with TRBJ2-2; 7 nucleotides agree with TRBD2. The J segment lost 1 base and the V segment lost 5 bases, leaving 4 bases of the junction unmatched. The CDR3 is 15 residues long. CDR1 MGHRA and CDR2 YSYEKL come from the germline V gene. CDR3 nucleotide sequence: TGCGCCAGCAGCGGGGGACTACTGAACACCGGGGAGCTGTTTTTT. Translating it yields CASSGGLLNTGELFF.

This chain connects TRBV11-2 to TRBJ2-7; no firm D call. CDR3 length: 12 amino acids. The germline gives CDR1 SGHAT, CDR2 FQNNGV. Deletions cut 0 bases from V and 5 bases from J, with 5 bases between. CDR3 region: CASSLDLHEQYF. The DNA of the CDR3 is TGTGCCAGCAGCTTAGATCTGCACGAGCAGTACTTC.

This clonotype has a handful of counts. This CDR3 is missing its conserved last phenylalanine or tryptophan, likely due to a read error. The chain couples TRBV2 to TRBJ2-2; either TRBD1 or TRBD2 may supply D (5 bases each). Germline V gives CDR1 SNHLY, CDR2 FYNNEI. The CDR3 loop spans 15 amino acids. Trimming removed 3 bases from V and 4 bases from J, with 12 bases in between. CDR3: CASSDGTSSTGELFL. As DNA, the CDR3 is TGTGCCAGCAGTGATGGGACGTCATCCACCGGGGAGCTGTTTCTT.

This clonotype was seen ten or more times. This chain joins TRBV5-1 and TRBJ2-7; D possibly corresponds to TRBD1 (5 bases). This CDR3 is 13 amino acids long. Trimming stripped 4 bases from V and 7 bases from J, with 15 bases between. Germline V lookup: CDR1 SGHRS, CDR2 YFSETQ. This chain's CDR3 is CASSPSGAREQYF. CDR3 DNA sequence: TGCGCCAGCAGCCCGAGTGGGGCGCGAGAGCAGTACTTC.

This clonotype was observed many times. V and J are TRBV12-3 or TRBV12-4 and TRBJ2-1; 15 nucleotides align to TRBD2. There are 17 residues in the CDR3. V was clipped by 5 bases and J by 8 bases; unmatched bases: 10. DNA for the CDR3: TGTGCCAGCAGTCAACCCGGACTAGCGGGAGGGCCCCATGAGCAGTTCTTC. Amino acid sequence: CASSQPGLAGGPHEQFF.

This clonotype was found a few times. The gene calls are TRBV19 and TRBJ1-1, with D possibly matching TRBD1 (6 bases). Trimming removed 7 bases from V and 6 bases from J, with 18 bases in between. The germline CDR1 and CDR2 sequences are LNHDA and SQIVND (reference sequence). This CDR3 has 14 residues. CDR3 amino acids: CASKKRQDGAEAFF. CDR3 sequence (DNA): TGTGCCAGTAAAAAGAGACAGGACGGTGCTGAAGCTTTCTTT.

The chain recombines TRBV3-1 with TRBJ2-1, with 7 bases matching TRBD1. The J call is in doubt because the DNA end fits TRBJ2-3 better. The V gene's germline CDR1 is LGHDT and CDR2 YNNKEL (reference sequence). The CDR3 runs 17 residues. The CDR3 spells CASSQVASGGRGDTQYF. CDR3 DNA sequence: TGTGCCAGCAGCCAGGTAGCATCAGGGGGAAGGGGGGATACGCAGTATTTT.

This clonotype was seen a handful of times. The CDR3 DNA sequence: TGCGCCAGCAGTGAGTCCGGGACAGACGAGCAGTACTTC. The encoded protein is CASSESGTDEQYF. This chain joins TRBV10-1 and TRBJ2-7; the match to TRBD1 covers 7 bases. The trim removed 0 bases at V and 5 bases at J, leaving 1 base unmatched. The CDR3 contains 13 residues. The germline V gene encodes CDR1 WNHNN and CDR2 SYGVQD (reference sequence).

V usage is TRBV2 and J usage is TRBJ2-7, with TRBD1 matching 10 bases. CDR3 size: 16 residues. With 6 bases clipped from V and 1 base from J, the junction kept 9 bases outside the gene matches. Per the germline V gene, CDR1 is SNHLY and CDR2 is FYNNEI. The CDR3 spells CASSRTGTGASYEQYF. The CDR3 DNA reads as TGTGCCAGCAGCAGAACCGGGACAGGGGCATCCTACGAGCAGTACTTC.

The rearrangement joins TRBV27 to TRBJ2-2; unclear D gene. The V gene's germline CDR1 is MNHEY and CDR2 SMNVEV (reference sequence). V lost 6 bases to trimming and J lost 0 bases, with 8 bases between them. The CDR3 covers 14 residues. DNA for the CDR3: TGTGCCAGCAGATTGAGCGCGAACACCGGGGAGCTGTTTTTT. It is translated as CASRLSANTGELFF.